The T cell receptor beta chain described here comes from a study of shared T cell receptors in the human thymus. The ends lost 5 bases at V and 1 base at J; junction bases unmatched: 16. Germline CDR1 reads SGHNT; CDR2 reads YENEEA. The CDR3 spans 20 residues. Data came from immunoSEQ multiplex PCR; TCRdb stores just in-frame clones and leaves some out. The profile shows about 540,000 clones, 78% of them singletons. These same data were also listed under a study on human thymus T cells. That report adds: Donation was from healthy Finnish infants who were having corrective surgery that addressed congenital heart defects. It was from resections taken during corrective heart surgery that the thymus tissue came. It looked as if thymic and blood repertoires used V and J genes in a biased way.

The chain links TRBV11-3 to TRBJ2-1; 11 nucleotides align to TRBD2. The TCR sequence derives from a boy in the first two years of life with a congenital heart defect. Sequenced: thymocytes. The CDR3 loop reads CASSPSRDTRTSGSYNEQFF. The DNA for the CDR3 is TGTGCCAGCAGCCCCTCCCGGGACACTCGGACTAGCGGGTCCTACAATGAGCAGTTCTTC. The full variable domain, in which reference TRBV11-3 and TRBJ2-1 provide the parts outside the CDR3, is EAGVVQSPRYKIIEKKQPVAFWCNPISGHNTLYWYLQNLGQGPELLIRYENEEAVDDSQLPKDRFSAERLKGVDSTLKIQPAELGDSAVYLCASSPSRDTRTSGSYNEQFFGPGTRLTVL.